This paragraph covers one T cell receptor beta chain sequence. Its antigen is not yet known. Base qualities are not provided; no much larger clone lies one nucleotide away. The CDR3 starts with the cysteine, ends with the phenylalanine, and has 18 residues. Only the CDR3 portion is preserved as DNA: 54 bases, with reading frame beginning at the first base. Trimming removed 0 bases from V and 1 base from J; the gene matches leave 2 bases unexplained. CDR1 and CDR2, per the germline V gene, are SNHLY and FYNNEI. The immunoSEQ Assay was used to sequence TCRbeta CDR3 regions. After extraction, genomic DNA underwent amplification by bias-controlled multiplex PCR, followed by high-throughput sequencing. For the original study's pipeline: To quantify the absolute abundance of every unique TCRbeta CDR3 region, sequences were collapsed and filtered. T cell fraction was estimated by normalizing TCRbeta template counts to usable DNA, with usable DNA measured through amplification of reference genes found in all nucleated cells. Repertoire TCRs were annotated as SARS-CoV-2-specific by exact matching of V gene, CDR3 amino acid sequence and J gene to a known reactive TCR set. MIRA supplied the reference SARS-CoV-2 TCR set, which was filtered for enrichment in COVID-19-positive ImmuneCODE repertoires so that public or cross-reactive TCRs were removed. Using the MIRA antigens, annotated TCRs were further analysed by specific ORF or by position within an ORF. Breadth was defined as annotated unique rearrangements over total unique productive rearrangements; depth was the summed frequency of those rearrangements. Two-sided Wilcoxon rank-sum tests were applied when comparing TCR breadth between groups. This is the immuneACCESS table as TCRdb keeps it, with only in-frame sequences that have V and J called. A part of the clones is gone; compared with another copy, unresolved V genes explain less than half, and the rest is unexplained. That table is the source of V, J and clone size, and D and trimming were worked out from the DNA. The sample table holds about 410,000 clones, of which about 88% were seen once. Under 4% of the sample comes from the top ten.

These data come from a study of Ad26.COV2.S vaccination and SARS-CoV-2 variants (dated by TCRdb to the early 2020s). Context from the whole study: Donors in the vaccine arm were drawn from COV1001, a phase I-IIa trial of Ad26.COV2.S in healthy adults that was multicentre, randomized, double-blind and placebo-controlled. Trial participants were randomized into five groups of five: low-dose or high-dose Ad26.COV2.S given once or twice, or placebo on both occasions. Ad26.COV2.S was administered intramuscularly at a dose of 5x10^10 or 1x10^11 viral particles, either as one shot or as two shots given 56 days apart. Sequencing of the TCRbeta repertoire served to evaluate the specificity and breadth of SARS-CoV-2-reactive T cell receptors following Ad26.COV2.S vaccination. A total of approximately 30 samples were included in the TCR-sequenced set, comprising 19 Ad26.COV2.S vaccine recipients, 5 placebo recipients and 8 SARS-CoV-2 convalescent individuals. Throughout the experiments and outcome assessment, investigators stayed blinded to trial group allocation.

What the study reported, not specific to this receptor: Vaccine and placebo recipients had comparable non-spike TCR breadth, which fits with the vaccine containing only spike. Comparing responses between vaccine doses or regimens was not something the study was powered to do. Spike-specific TCR breadth was higher in Ad26.COV2.S recipients than in placebo recipients (P = 0.0014). The authors noted that the TCR breadth and depth analyses may have underestimated total T cell responses. After vaccination, substantial breadth of spike-specific CD8+ and CD4+ T cell responses was reported.

Sample treatment or condition, as interpreted from the label and publication: some 20 received Ad26.COV2.S at low or high dose, single or two shots; about 5 received placebo; per-sample allocation not given. For vaccine and placebo recipients, repertoires were sequenced using samples collected on day 63 after the first injection. Between 29 July and 7 August 2020, Cohort 1b enrolled about two dozen adults aged 18-55 years at one site in Boston, USA. Ad26.COV2.S consisted of a replication-incompetent adenovirus type 26 vector by which a prefusion-stabilized SARS-CoV-2 spike protein from the original Wuhan strain was expressed.

Source: peripheral blood, taken in a trial of Ad26.COV2.S vaccine versus placebo. The sequence is built from TRBV2 and TRBJ2-6; 11 of the junction bases match TRBD2. This clonotype was obtained from a person aged 18-60 years who received the Ad26.COV2.S COVID-19 vaccine or a placebo. The nucleotide sequence reads TGTGCCAGCAGTGAAGCGCTAGCGGGGGGATCTGGGGCCAACGTCCTGACTTTC. This translates into CASSEALAGGSGANVLTF.